The 29 T cell receptor beta chains in this list originate from one sample, sequenced in a study of T cell responses to AZD1222 COVID-19 vaccine. Sequencing used immunoSEQ multiplex PCR; TCRdb keeps in-frame clones, though not all of them. Of about 120,000 clones in the sample, approximately 90% were seen once. The sample here was peripheral blood, taken on day 0 of AZD1222 vaccination. The source of these receptors is an adult in good health.

This clone was observed a few times. The J gene is TRBJ1-6, the V gene TRBV2; D is unresolved. This CDR3 has 15 residues. Germline loops: CDR1 SNHLY, CDR2 FYNNEI. V lost 0 bases to trimming and J lost 0 bases, with 3 bases between them. The DNA of the CDR3 is TGTGCCAGCAGTGAAGCTCGCTCCTATAATTCACCCCTCCACTTT. Residues: CASSEARSYNSPLHF.

V usage is TRBV6-5 and J usage is TRBJ1-1; D remains ambiguous. The germline V and J ends were trimmed by 5 bases and 9 bases, with 13 bases remaining between them. Germline V gene sequence: CDR1 MNHEY, CDR2 SVGAGI. The CDR3 runs to 12 residues. CDR3 loop: CASSKLREQAFF. The CDR3 nucleotides read TGTGCCAGCAGTAAACTCCGAGAACAAGCTTTCTTT.

The chain has TRBV29-1 and TRBJ1-1; D is uncertain. V was pared by 7 bases and J by 0 bases, with 15 bases between. This CDR3 has 14 residues. From germline, CDR1 is SQVTM and CDR2 ANQGSEA. Here the CDR3 reads CSADSSRLNTEAFF. The CDR3 DNA reads TGCAGCGCTGACTCGAGCAGACTGAACACTGAAGCTTTCTTT.

The CDR3 bases are TGTGCCACCAGTGATTTGAGGGGCGGTCAAGAGACCCAGTACTTC. This encodes CATSDLRGGQETQYF. The chain links TRBV24-1 to TRBJ2-5, with TRBD1 as a possible D gene (5 bases). V was pared by 0 bases and J by 2 bases, with 9 bases between. Germline CDR1 KGHDR, CDR2 SFDVKD. The CDR3 is 15 amino acids.

The count of this clone is one. V is TRBV28 and J is TRBJ2-1; D tentatively reads TRBD1 or TRBD2 (5 bases each). From germline, CDR1 is MDHEN and CDR2 SYDVKM. V lost 4 bases to trimming and J lost 3 bases, with 16 bases between them. There are 16 residues in the CDR3. The CDR3 is CASSSTGAVHYNEQFF. The CDR3 nucleotides read TGTGCCAGCAGTTCGACCGGGGCAGTACACTACAATGAGCAGTTCTTC.

This chain uses TRBV10-3 with TRBJ1-5, with TRBD1 as a possible D gene (5 bases). Trimming pared 3 bases from V and 2 bases from J, leaving 17 bases between. Germline V CDR1 and CDR2: ENHRY, SYGVKD. The CDR3 length is 17 residues. CDR3 DNA: TGTGCCATCAGTGACAGGGAAGGTTTGTCGGGCAATCAGCCCCAGCATTTT. Translated, it gives CAISDREGLSGNQPQHF.

This chain joins TRBV15 and TRBJ1-1; D unclear. The V end lost 1 base, the J end lost 0 bases, and 12 bases lay between the germline ends. This CDR3 spans 16 amino acids. Per germline, CDR1 LNHNV and CDR2 YYDKDF (reference sequence). The CDR3 DNA reads as TGTGCCACCAGCAGAGGGGCCCCTATTATGAACACTGAAGCTTTCTTT. This codes for CATSRGAPIMNTEAFF. Full variable domain (rest looked up from reference TRBV15 and TRBJ1-1): DAMVIQNPRYQVTQFGKPVTLSCSQTLNHNVMYWYQQKSSQAPKLLFHYYDKDFNNEADTPDNFQSRRPNTSFCFLDIRSPGLGDTAMYLCATSRGAPIMNTEAFFGQGTRLTVV.

The rearrangement links TRBV20-1 to TRBJ1-2; D is uncertain. Germline CDR1 DFQATT, CDR2 SNEGSKA (reference sequence). Trimming left V 6 bases short and J 5 bases short, with 7 bases between. The CDR3 is made up of 10 amino acids. The CDR3 reads CSAPTYGYTF. The CDR3 DNA reads as TGCAGTGCCCCCACTTATGGCTACACCTTC.

In DNA, the CDR3 is TGTGCCAGAAGCTCGGATGTCATCCGGGGGTCGAACACAGATACGCAGTATTTT. This encodes CARSSDVIRGSNTDTQYF. This rearrangement joins TRBV5-3 to TRBJ2-3, with D perhaps matching TRBD2 (6 bases). TRBV5-3 is treated as an ORF (open reading frame) with a function not yet certain. Trimming removed 3 bases from V and 2 bases from J, with 22 bases in between. The CDR3 runs 18 residues.

This chain links TRBV27 with TRBJ2-3; 9 nucleotides match TRBD2. V shed 6 bases and J 7 bases; nucleotides not matched to a gene: 11. This CDR3 is 15 amino acids long. Germline CDR1 reads MNHEY; CDR2 reads SMNVEV (reference sequence). CDR3 sequence: CASSAGAGGPYTQYF. CDR3 DNA: TGTGCCAGCAGCGCAGGCGCGGGGGGGCCGTATACGCAGTATTTT.

The V and J genes are TRBV29-1 and TRBJ2-7; TRBD1 aligns across 7 bases. CDR3 size: 11 residues. CDR1 SQVTM and CDR2 ANQGSEA come from the germline V gene. V dropped 7 bases and J dropped 5; count of bases not matched to a gene: 5. Here the CDR3 DNA reads TGCAGCGCCACCACAGGGGACGAGCAGTACTTC. Its translation is CSATTGDEQYF.

This chain links TRBV6-5 with TRBJ1-1; 8 bases map to TRBD1. CDR3 length: 15 residues. Germline CDR1 reads MNHEY; CDR2 reads SVGAGI. With 5 bases clipped from V and 3 bases from J, the junction kept 8 bases outside the gene matches. The CDR3: CASSKPSGGHTEAFF. Here the CDR3 DNA reads TGTGCCAGCAGTAAGCCGTCAGGGGGCCACACTGAAGCTTTCTTT.

The chain carries TRBV7-2 and TRBJ1-4; a possible D gene is TRBD1 (5 bases). The V gene lost 5 bases and the J gene lost 8 bases, with 18 bases spanning the gap. The CDR3 loop spans 15 amino acids. Germline V gives CDR1 SGHTA, CDR2 FQGNSA. CDR3 coding DNA: TGTGCCAGCAGCGCTAATAGGGGAGTCGAGGAAAAACTGTTTTTT. Protein: CASSANRGVEEKLFF.

The chain uses TRBV28 and TRBJ2-7, with unresolved D. Trimming left V 4 bases short and J 5 bases short, with 6 bases between. This CDR3 contains 11 residues. The V gene's germline CDR1 is MDHEN and CDR2 SYDVKM. Here the CDR3 reads CASSSSNEQYF. Here the CDR3 DNA reads TGTGCCAGCAGTTCCTCGAACGAGCAGTACTTC.

The chain recombines TRBV18 with TRBJ2-1, with 9 bases identical to TRBD2. V dropped 2 bases and J dropped 6; count of bases not matched to a gene: 2. Germline CDR1 and CDR2: KGHSH and LQKENI. The CDR3 has 14 amino acids. This chain's CDR3 is CASSPSSGVNEQFF. CDR3 nucleotide sequence: TGTGCCAGCTCACCATCTAGCGGGGTCAATGAGCAGTTCTTC.

The V gene is TRBV6-6, the J gene TRBJ2-5; TRBD1 might be the D (6 bases). Germline assignment: CDR1 MNHNY and CDR2 SVGAGI (reference sequence). V was pared by 10 bases and J by 5 bases, with 14 bases between. This CDR3 comprises 12 residues. For the CDR3, the DNA is TGTGCCACCGGGGACACCCTGGAGACCCAGTACTTC. Translation: CATGDTLETQYF.

V and J are TRBV5-1 and TRBJ2-2; D may be TRBD2 (6 bases). The CDR3 sequence is 14 residues long. CDR1 SGHRS and CDR2 YFSETQ come from the germline V gene. V lost 3 bases, J lost 5 bases, and 11 bases lay in between. In DNA form, the CDR3 reads TGCGCCAGCAGCTCCTTAGCGGAAACCGGGGAGCTGTTTTTT. Its protein product is CASSSLAETGELFF.

The CDR3 protein is CASSPPGTRNTEAFF. The CDR3 DNA follows: TGTGCCAGCAGCCCGCCAGGGACGCGGAACACTGAAGCTTTCTTT. V and J are TRBV5-4 and TRBJ1-1; D is possibly TRBD1 (5 bases). CDR1 is SGHNT, CDR2 YYREEE, per germline (reference sequence). This CDR3 comprises 15 residues. V lost 4 bases and J lost 1, with 14 bases in between.

The CDR3 here is CAWSPPGGSYGYTF. In nucleotides, the CDR3 is TGTGCCTGGAGTCCCCCCGGGGGTAGCTATGGCTACACCTTC. This chain connects TRBV30 to TRBJ1-2; possible D gene TRBD1, 5 bases. Germline V CDR1 and CDR2: GTSNPN, SVGIG (reference sequence). The CDR3 runs 14 residues. V dropped 2 bases and J dropped 4 bases, with 14 bases sitting between them.

This clone was seen once. The V call is TRBV11-1, the J call TRBJ2-2; D uncertain. V was pared by 5 bases and J by 3 bases, with 13 bases between. This CDR3 contains 15 residues. Germline CDR1 reads SGHAT; CDR2 reads FQDESV (reference sequence). Here the CDR3 reads CASSLGVPDTGELFF. The CDR3 DNA sequence: TGTGCCAGCAGCCTCGGAGTACCCGACACCGGGGAGCTGTTTTTT.

Note on this clone: The same CDR3 also results from other DNA sequences found in this sample. The chain couples TRBV19 to TRBJ1-5; D is undetermined. V lost 1 base and J 0 bases, leaving 7 bases between the germline ends. CDR1 is LNHDA, CDR2 SQIVND, per germline (reference sequence). The CDR3 has 15 amino acids. CDR3 residues: CASSIGTYSNQPQHF. The DNA of the CDR3 is TGTGCCAGTAGTATAGGCACATATAGCAATCAGCCCCAGCATTTT.

The chain employs TRBV7-6 and TRBJ1-1, with D hard to call. Looked up from germline, CDR1 is SGHVS and CDR2 is FNYEAQ. This CDR3 is built from 13 residues. Between the trimmed V and J ends, which lost 5 bases and 3 bases, there was a span of 10 bases. This chain's CDR3 is CASSRNRDTEAFF. The CDR3 bases are TGTGCCAGCAGCCGTAACAGAGACACTGAAGCTTTCTTT.

J is TRBJ1-6 and V is TRBV19, with no clear D. The CDR3 contains 14 residues. Trimming pared 3 bases from V and 7 bases from J, leaving 10 bases between. Germline-derived CDR1 and CDR2 are LNHDA and SQIVND (reference sequence). CDR3 DNA sequence: TGTGCCAGTAGTATGTATTCTGCGAATTCACCCCTCCACTTT. Translating it yields CASSMYSANSPLHF.

This chain links TRBV6-5 with TRBJ1-5, with D unclear. Trimming stripped 11 bases from V and 4 bases from J, with 6 bases between. Per the germline V gene, CDR1 is MNHEY and CDR2 is SVGAGI. This CDR3 spans 10 amino acids. The CDR3: CAVRNQPQHF. The CDR3 bases are TGTGCCGTCCGTAATCAGCCCCAGCATTTT.

V gene TRBV5-1 combines with J gene TRBJ2-1; weak D call: TRBD2 (5 bases). The CDR3 is 15 residues long. The V end was cut by 1 base, the J end by 2 bases, with 10 bases between. Germline V gene sequence: CDR1 SGHRS, CDR2 YFSETQ. The chain's CDR3 is CASSLLPGAYNEQFF. CDR3 nucleotide sequence: TGCGCCAGCAGCTTGCTTCCCGGGGCCTACAATGAGCAGTTCTTC.

The gene calls are TRBV19 and TRBJ2-2; a weak D match, TRBD1 (5 bases). Trimming removed 6 bases at V and 1 base at J, with 9 bases between. CDR3 length: 14 amino acids. Per the germline V gene, CDR1 is LNHDA and CDR2 is SQIVND (reference sequence). CDR3 amino acids: CASSVTVNTGELFF. In DNA form, the CDR3 reads TGTGCCAGTAGCGTGACAGTGAACACCGGGGAGCTGTTTTTT.

This clone appeared a few times. DNA of the CDR3: TGTGCCAGCAGTCGGGACAGCCTAGGCCCAAACTATGGCTACACCTTC. Its translation is CASSRDSLGPNYGYTF. This chain uses TRBV9 with TRBJ1-2, with 7 bases aligning to TRBD1. V lost 5 bases to trimming and J lost 2 bases; unmatched junction nucleotides: 12. CDR1 is SGDLS, CDR2 YYNGEE, per germline. The CDR3 is 16 amino acids.

The gene calls are TRBV6-5 and TRBJ2-1; TRBD2 matches at 9 bases. The CDR3 totals 15 residues. V was pared by 5 bases and J by 4 bases, with 6 bases of the junction left unmatched. Germline V gene data show CDR1 as MNHEY and CDR2 as SVGAGI. In DNA, the CDR3 is TGTGCCAGCAGTACTACTAGCGGGCTTTACAATGAGCAGTTCTTC. Encoded protein: CASSTTSGLYNEQFF.

The chain joins TRBV19 to TRBJ2-7; 13 nucleotides match TRBD2. This CDR3 has 14 residues. With 6 bases clipped from V and 6 bases from J, the junction kept 5 bases outside the gene matches. Germline V gives CDR1 LNHDA, CDR2 SQIVND (reference sequence). CDR3 in amino acids: CASRLAGGEAEQYF. In DNA, the CDR3 is TGTGCCAGTAGACTAGCGGGAGGGGAGGCCGAGCAGTACTTC.